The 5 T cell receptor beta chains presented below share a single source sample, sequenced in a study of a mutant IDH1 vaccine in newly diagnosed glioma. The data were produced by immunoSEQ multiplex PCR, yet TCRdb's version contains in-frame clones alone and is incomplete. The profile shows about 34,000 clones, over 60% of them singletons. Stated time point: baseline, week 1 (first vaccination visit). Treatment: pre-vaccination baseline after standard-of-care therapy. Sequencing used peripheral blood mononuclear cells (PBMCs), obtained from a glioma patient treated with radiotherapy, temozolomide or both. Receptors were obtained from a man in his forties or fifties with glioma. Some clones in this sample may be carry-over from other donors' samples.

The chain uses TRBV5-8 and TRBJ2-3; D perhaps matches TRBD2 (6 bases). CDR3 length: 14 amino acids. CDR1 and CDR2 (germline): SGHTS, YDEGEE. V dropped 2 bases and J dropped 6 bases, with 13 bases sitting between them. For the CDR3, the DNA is TGTGCCAGCAGCTTCAGTTGGAGGGAGGATACGCAGTATTTT. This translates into CASSFSWREDTQYF.

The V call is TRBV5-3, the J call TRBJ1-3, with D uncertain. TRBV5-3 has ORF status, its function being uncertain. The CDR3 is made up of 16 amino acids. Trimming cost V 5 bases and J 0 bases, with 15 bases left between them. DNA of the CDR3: TGTGCCAGAAGGGGCCAGGAGGGCACCTCTGGAAACACCATATATTTT. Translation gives CARRGQEGTSGNTIYF.

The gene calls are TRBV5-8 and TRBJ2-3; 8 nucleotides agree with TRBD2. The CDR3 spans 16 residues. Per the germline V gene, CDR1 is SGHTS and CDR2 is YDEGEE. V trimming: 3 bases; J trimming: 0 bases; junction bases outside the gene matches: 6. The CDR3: CASSSLSGGSTDTQYF. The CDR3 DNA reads TGTGCCAGCAGCTCCCTAAGCGGGGGTAGCACAGATACGCAGTATTTT.

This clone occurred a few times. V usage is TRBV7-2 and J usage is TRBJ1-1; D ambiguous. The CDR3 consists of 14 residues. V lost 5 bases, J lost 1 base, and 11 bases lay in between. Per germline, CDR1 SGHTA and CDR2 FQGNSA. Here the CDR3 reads CASSRYRGNTEAFF. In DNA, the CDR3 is TGTGCCAGCAGCAGATACCGGGGGAACACTGAAGCTTTCTTT. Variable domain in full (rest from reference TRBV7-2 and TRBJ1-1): GAGVSQSPSNKVTEKGKDVELRCDPISGHTALYWYRQSLGQGLEFLIYFQGNSAPDKSGLPSDRFSAERTGGSVSTLTIQRTQQEDSAVYLCASSRYRGNTEAFFGQGTRLTVV.

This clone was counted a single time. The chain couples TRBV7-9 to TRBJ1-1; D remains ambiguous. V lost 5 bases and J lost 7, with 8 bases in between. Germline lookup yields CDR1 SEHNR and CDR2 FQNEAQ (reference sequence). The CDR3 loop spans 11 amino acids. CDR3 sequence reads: CASSREGEAFF. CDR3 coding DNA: TGTGCCAGCAGCAGAGAGGGTGAAGCTTTCTTT.